The T cell receptor (beta chain) under discussion was sequenced for a study of T cell repertoires in cytomegalovirus infection. Study details: Recently identified HLA-C-restricted and well-studied HLA-B-restricted CMV epitopes were used. Indications of both CMV infection and matching HLA type were provided by public TCR beta signatures.

TCRdb passed the reads through MiXCR, listing each CDR3 protein once. The data hold a few hundred thousand distinct CDR3 sequences, with approximately 40% observed a single time. Overall study findings and caveats: The cumulative frequency of public TCR beta families distinguished individuals who carried CMV together with the relevant HLA. Clonotype analysis showed dominance of the ex vivo response by HLA-C-restricted CMV-specific TCR beta clonotypes.

This clonotype was seen a handful of times. Antigen unknown. The receptor's source is a human donor in good health (CMV status not recorded). Some clones in this sample may be carry-over from other donors' samples. This material consisted of cultured PBMCs, taken from culture after CMV antigen stimulation.

CDR3 bases: TGTGCCAGCAGCTTAGCGGGGGGACAGGGACCTGGCGAGCAGTACTTC. Translating gives CASSLAGGQGPGEQYF. The chain is built from TRBV7-2 and TRBJ2-7; the match to TRBD1 covers 9 bases. V lost 0 bases to trimming and J lost 6 bases; unmatched junction nucleotides: 9. The CDR3 consists of 16 residues. Germline loops: CDR1 SGHTA, CDR2 FQGNSA. The whole variable domain, filled in from reference TRBV7-2 and TRBJ2-7, reads GAGVSQSPSNKVTEKGKDVELRCDPISGHTALYWYRQSLGQGLEFLIYFQGNSAPDKSGLPSDRFSAERTGGSVSTLTIQRTQQEDSAVYLCASSLAGGQGPGEQYFGPGTRLTVT.